Sequencing of this T cell receptor beta chain was carried out in a study of blood T cell repertoires in COVID-19. Study details: Nucleic acid was either cDNA or gDNA, and it came from T cells, B-cell-depleted T cells, or PBMCs.

The CDR3 runs to 12 residues. Per germline, CDR1 SGHVS and CDR2 FNYEAQ. V was shortened by 6 bases and J by 8 bases, with 13 bases between the two germline ends. Measured with immunoSEQ multiplex PCR; TCRdb has only the in-frame clones, and not every one. The sample carries 160,000 or so clones, about 81% recorded once. The gene calls are TRBV7-6 and TRBJ1-1; D possibly corresponds to TRBD1 (6 bases). Specimen: peripheral blood. The receptor's source is a human donor in a cohort sampled during active COVID-19. The CDR3 DNA reads as TGTGCCAGCAGTTCCCTGGACAGCGAAGCTTTCTTT. Its translation is CASSSLDSEAFF.